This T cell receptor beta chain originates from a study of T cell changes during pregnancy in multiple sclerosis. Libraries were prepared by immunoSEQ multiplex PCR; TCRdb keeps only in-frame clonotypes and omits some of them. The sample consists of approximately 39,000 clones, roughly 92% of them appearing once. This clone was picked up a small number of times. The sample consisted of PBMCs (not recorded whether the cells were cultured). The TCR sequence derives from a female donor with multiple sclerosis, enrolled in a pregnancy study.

The CDR3 nucleotides read TGTGCCAGTAGTATAGGGGAAGGACAGGACTATGGCTACACCTTC. The encoded protein is CASSIGEGQDYGYTF. This sequence joins TRBV19 and TRBJ1-2; 7 nucleotides line up with TRBD1. The ends lost 1 base at V and 3 bases at J; junction bases unmatched: 5. Germline V gene data show CDR1 as LNHDA and CDR2 as SQIVND (reference sequence). The CDR3 totals 15 residues.